The TCR beta chain under discussion was sequenced for a study of human T cells and chemical hapten exposure. In the study overall: The scalp of each patient received a weekly diphenylcyclopropenone dose for the full approximately 25-week study.

TCRdb redid the calling of the RACE reads with MiXCR, one entry per CDR3 protein. Here the sample spans 150,000 to 200,000 distinct CDR3 sequences, about a quarter being singletons. Germline CDR1 SGHVS, CDR2 FQNEAQ. This CDR3 has 15 amino acids. Losses at the gene ends were 4 bases for V and 5 bases for J; bases not matched to a gene: 8. The sample holds many counts of this clonotype. The time point: patch test 3, about 24 weeks after DPC sensitization. Noted treatment: therapeutic diphenylcyclopropenone sensitization with weekly scalp DPC. V is TRBV7-8 and J is TRBJ2-5; 9 positions match TRBD2. This sequence was found in a woman aged 18-35 years with alopecia areata. Some clones in this sample may be carry-over from other donors' samples. Here the sequenced sample was whole blood, taken in connection with sensitization to the hapten diphenylcyclopropenone (DPC). CDR3 sequence: CASSSALAGQETQYF. The CDR3 bases are TGTGCCAGCAGCTCTGCTCTAGCGGGACAGGAGACCCAGTACTTC. Full variable domain (missing parts from reference TRBV7-8 and TRBJ2-5): GAGVSQSPRYKVAKRGQDVALRCDPISGHVSLFWYQQALGQGPEFLTYFQNEAQLDKSGLPSDRFFAERPEGSVSTLKIQRTQQEDSAVYLCASSSALAGQETQYFGPGTRLLVL.